This TCR beta chain was recorded in a study of blood T cell repertoires in COVID-19. The overall study: PBMCs, B-cell-depleted T cells, or T cells provided the cDNA or gDNA that made up the material.

The assay was immunoSEQ multiplex PCR, and TCRdb's table has in-frame clones only and misses some. The sample records around 300,000 clones, 75% to 90% being singletons. CDR1 is SGHTA, CDR2 FQGTGA, per germline. This CDR3 spans 14 amino acids. Germline trimming cut 9 bases from V and 0 bases from J; bases unmatched to any gene: 4. This clone has only a few counts. Sequencing was performed on PBMCs or T cells enriched from blood (not recorded which). This rearrangement joins TRBV7-3 to TRBJ2-2; 7 bases agree with TRBD1. This TCR came from a woman between 18 and 30 years old who had recovered from COVID-19. Here the CDR3 DNA reads TGTGCCAGTTCTAGGGGGCCGAACACCGGGGAGCTGTTTTTT. This translates into CASSRGPNTGELFF.